This TCR beta chain originates from a study of memory CD4+ T cells and cytomegalovirus serostatus. Germline-derived CDR1 and CDR2 are SEHNR and FQNEAQ (reference sequence). This CDR3 spans 15 amino acids. With 5 bases clipped from V and 5 bases from J, the junction kept 4 bases outside the gene matches. The sort gate was single viable CD3+CD4+CD8-CD45RO+ cells for memory CD4+ T cells. The data were produced by immunoSEQ multiplex PCR, yet TCRdb's version contains in-frame clones alone and is incomplete. Here the sample spans about 50,000 clones, roughly 78% being singletons. V is TRBV7-9 and J is TRBJ2-1; 12 nucleotides align to TRBD2. Sample: memory CD4+ T cells from blood. This clonotype originated in an adult in good health and CMV-seronegative. The CDR3 region has the DNA TGTGCCAGCAGCAAAAGACTAGCGGGAGACAATGAGCAGTTCTTC. This sequence encodes CASSKRLAGDNEQFF. The full variable domain, completed using reference TRBV7-9 and TRBJ2-1, is DTGVSQNPRHKITKRGQNVTFRCDPISEHNRLYWYRQTLGQGPEFLTYFQNEAQLEKSRLLSDRFSAERPKGSFSTLEIQRTEQGDSAMYLCASSKRLAGDNEQFFGPGTRLTVL.